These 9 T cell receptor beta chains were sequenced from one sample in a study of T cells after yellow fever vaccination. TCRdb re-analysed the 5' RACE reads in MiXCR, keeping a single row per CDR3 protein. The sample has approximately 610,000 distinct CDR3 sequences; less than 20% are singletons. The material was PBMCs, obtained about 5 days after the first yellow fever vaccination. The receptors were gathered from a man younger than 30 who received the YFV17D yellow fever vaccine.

CDR3 sequence: CASSYIGKWSTGELFF. The DNA for the CDR3 is TGTGCCAGCAGTTACATAGGGAAATGGAGCACCGGGGAGCTGTTTTTT. The V gene is TRBV27, the J gene TRBJ2-2; D unresolved. V lost 4 bases and J 4 bases, leaving 16 bases between the germline ends. In germline, CDR1 is MNHEY, CDR2 SMNVEV (reference sequence). This CDR3 is 16 amino acids long.

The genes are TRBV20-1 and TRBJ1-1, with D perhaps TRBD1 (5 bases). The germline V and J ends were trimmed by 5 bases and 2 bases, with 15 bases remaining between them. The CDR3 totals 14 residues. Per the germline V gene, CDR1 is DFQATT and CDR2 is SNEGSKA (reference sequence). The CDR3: CSAQPGGPNTEAFF. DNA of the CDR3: TGCAGTGCTCAACCGGGGGGTCCTAACACTGAAGCTTTCTTT.

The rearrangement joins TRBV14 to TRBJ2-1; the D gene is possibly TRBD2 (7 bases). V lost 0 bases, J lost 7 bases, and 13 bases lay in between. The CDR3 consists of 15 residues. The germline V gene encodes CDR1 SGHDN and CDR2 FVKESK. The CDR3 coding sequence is TGTGCCAGCAGCCAAGAGGGGGGGCCAGGGAATGAGCAGTTCTTC. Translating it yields CASSQEGGPGNEQFF. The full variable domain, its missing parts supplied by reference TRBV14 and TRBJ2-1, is EAGVTQFPSHSVIEKGQTVTLRCDPISGHDNLYWYRRVMGKEIKFLLHFVKESKQDESGMPNNRFLAERTGGTYSTLKVQPAELEDSGVYFCASSQEGGPGNEQFFGPGTRLTVL.

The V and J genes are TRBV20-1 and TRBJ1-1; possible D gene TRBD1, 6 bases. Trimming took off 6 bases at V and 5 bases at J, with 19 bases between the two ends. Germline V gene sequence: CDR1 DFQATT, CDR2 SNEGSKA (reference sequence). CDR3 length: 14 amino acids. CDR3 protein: CSARTEAGVTEAFF. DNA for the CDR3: TGCAGTGCCCGGACAGAGGCGGGGGTAACTGAAGCTTTCTTT.

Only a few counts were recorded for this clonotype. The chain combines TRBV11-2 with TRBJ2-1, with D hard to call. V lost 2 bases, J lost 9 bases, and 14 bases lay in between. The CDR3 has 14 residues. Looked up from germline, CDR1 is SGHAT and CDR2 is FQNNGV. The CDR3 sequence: CASSLIKSVGEQFF. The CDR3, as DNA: TGTGCCAGCAGCTTAATAAAGTCCGTGGGTGAGCAGTTCTTC. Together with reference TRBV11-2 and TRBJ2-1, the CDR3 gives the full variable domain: EAGVAQSPRYKIIEKRQSVAFWCNPISGHATLYWYQQILGQGPKLLIQFQNNGVVDDSQLPKDRFSAERLKGVDSTLKIQPAKLEDSAVYLCASSLIKSVGEQFFGPGTRLTVL.

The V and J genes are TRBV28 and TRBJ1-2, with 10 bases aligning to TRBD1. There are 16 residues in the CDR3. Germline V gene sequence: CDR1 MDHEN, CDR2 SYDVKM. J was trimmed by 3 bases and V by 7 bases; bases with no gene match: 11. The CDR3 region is CASIPGQGILYYGYTF. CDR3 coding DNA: TGTGCCAGCATTCCGGGACAGGGGATCCTCTACTATGGCTACACCTTC.

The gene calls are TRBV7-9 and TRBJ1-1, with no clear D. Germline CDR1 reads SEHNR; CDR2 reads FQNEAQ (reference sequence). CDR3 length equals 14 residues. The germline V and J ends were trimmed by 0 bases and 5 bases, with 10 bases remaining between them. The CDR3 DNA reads TGTGCCAGCAGCTTAGCGAAGAGGGAAACTGAAGCTTTCTTT. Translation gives CASSLAKRETEAFF.

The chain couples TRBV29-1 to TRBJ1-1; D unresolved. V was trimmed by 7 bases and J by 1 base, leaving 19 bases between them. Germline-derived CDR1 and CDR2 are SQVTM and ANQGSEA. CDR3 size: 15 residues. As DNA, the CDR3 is TGCAGCGCCCAAGGTGCAGCCCTGGGGAACACTGAAGCTTTCTTT. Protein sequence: CSAQGAALGNTEAFF.

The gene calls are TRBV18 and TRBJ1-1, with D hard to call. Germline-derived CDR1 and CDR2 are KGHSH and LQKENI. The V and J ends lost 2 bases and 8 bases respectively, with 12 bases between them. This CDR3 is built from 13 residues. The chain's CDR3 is CASSPAIADEAFF. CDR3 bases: TGTGCCAGCTCACCAGCAATCGCCGACGAAGCTTTCTTT. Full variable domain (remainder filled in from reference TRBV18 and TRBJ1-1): NAGVMQNPRHLVRRRGQEARLRCSPMKGHSHVYWYRQLPEEGLKFMVYLQKENIIDESGMPKERFSAEFPKEGPSILRIQQVVRGDSAAYFCASSPAIADEAFFGQGTRLTVV.